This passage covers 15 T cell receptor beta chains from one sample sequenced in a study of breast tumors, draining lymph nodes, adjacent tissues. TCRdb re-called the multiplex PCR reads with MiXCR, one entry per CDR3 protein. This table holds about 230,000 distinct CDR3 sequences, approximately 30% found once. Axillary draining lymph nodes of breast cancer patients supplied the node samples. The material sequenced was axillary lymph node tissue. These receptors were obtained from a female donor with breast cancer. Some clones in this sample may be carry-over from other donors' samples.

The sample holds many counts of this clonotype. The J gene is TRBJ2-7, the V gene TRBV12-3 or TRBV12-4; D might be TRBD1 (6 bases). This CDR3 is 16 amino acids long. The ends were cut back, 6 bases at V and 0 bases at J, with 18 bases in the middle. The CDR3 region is CASSPQGTYASYEQYF. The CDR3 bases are TGTGCCAGCAGCCCGCAAGGGACATACGCCTCCTACGAGCAGTACTTC.

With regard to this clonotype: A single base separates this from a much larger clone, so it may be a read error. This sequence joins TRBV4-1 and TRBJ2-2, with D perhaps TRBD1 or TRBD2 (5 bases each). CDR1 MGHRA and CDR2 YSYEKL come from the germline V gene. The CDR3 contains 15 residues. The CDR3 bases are TGCGCCAGCAGCAAAACCGGGACCCAGGCCGGGGAGCCGTTTTTT. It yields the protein CASSKTGTQAGEPFF.

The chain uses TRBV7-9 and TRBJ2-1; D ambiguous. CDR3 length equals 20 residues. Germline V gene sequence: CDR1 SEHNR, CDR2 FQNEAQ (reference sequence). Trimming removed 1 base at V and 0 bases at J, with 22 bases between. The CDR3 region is CASSLGRPATSRSSYNEQFF. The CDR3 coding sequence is TGTGCCAGCAGCTTAGGTCGCCCGGCAACGTCGCGAAGCTCCTACAATGAGCAGTTCTTC. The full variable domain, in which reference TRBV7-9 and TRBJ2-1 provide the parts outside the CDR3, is DTGVSQNPRHKITKRGQNVTFRCDPISEHNRLYWYRQTLGQGPEFLTYFQNEAQLEKSRLLSDRFSAERPKGSFSTLEIQRTEQGDSAMYLCASSLGRPATSRSSYNEQFFGPGTRLTVL.

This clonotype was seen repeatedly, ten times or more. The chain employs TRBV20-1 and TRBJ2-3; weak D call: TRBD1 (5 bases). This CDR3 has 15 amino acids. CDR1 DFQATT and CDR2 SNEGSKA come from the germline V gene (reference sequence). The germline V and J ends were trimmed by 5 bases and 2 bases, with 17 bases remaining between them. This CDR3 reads CSAHGADHFTDTQYF. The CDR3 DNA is TGCAGTGCTCATGGGGCGGACCACTTCACAGATACGCAGTATTTT.

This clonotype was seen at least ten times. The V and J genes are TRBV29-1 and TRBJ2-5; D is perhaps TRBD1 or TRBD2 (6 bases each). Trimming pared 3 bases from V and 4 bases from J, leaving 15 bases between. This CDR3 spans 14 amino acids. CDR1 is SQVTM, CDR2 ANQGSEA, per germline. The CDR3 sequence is CSVDNGRGGETQYF. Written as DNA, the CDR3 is TGCAGCGTTGACAACGGGAGAGGGGGAGAGACCCAGTACTTC.

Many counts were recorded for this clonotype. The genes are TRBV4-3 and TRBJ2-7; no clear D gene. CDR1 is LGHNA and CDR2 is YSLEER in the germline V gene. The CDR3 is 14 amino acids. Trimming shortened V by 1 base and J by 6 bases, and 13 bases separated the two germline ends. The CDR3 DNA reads TGCGCCAGCAGCCAAGGTCTGGGTTCCATCGAGCAGTACTTC. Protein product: CASSQGLGSIEQYF.

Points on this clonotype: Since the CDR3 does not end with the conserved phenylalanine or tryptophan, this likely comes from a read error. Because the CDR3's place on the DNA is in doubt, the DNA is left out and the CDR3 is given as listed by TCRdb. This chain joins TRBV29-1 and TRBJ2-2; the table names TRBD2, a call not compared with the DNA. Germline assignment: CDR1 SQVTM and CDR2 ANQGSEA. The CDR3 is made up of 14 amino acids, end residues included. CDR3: CSVFSGRGVGELYS.

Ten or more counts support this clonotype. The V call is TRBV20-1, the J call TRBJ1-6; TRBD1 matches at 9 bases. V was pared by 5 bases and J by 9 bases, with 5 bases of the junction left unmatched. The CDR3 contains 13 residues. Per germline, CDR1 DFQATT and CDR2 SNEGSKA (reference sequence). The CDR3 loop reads CSAETGGSSPLHF. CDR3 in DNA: TGCAGTGCTGAGACAGGGGGTAGTTCACCCCTCCACTTT.

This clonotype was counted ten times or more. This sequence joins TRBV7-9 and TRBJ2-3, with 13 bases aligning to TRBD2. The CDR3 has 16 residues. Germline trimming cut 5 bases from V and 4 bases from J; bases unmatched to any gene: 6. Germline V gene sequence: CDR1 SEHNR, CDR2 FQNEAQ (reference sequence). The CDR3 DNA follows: TGTGCCAGCAGCCCCAGGACTAGCGGGAGAGCAGATACGCAGTATTTT. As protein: CASSPRTSGRADTQYF.

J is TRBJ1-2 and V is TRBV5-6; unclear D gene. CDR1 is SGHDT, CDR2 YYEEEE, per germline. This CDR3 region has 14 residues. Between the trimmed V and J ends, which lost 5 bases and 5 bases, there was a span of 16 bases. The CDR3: CASRVQGSNYGYTF. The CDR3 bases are TGTGCCAGCAGAGTACAAGGAAGTAATTATGGCTACACCTTC. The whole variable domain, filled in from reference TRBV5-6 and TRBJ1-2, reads DAGVTQSPTHLIKTRGQQVTLRCSPKSGHDTVSWYQQALGQGPQFIFQYYEEEERQRGNFPDRFSGHQFPNYSSELNVNALLLGDSALYLCASRVQGSNYGYTFGSGTRLTVV.

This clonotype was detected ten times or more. CDR3 residues: CASGGDAYEQYF. DNA of the CDR3: TGTGCCAGCGGCGGGGACGCCTACGAGCAGTACTTC. The rearrangement links TRBV19 to TRBJ2-7; D might be TRBD2 (6 bases). V lost 9 bases, J lost 2 bases, and 11 bases lay in between. This CDR3 comprises 12 residues. Germline-derived CDR1 and CDR2 are LNHDA and SQIVND (reference sequence).

The CDR3 DNA sequence: TGCAGTGCTAGAGCAGGGGGTGTAAGTGCAGCTTTCTTT. Translation gives CSARAGGVSAAFF. The chain links TRBV20-1 to TRBJ2-2; TRBD1 matches at 7 bases. The DNA end is more similar to TRBJ1-1, so the J call may be wrong. CDR3 length equals 13 residues. Looked up from germline, CDR1 is DFQATT and CDR2 is SNEGSKA (reference sequence).

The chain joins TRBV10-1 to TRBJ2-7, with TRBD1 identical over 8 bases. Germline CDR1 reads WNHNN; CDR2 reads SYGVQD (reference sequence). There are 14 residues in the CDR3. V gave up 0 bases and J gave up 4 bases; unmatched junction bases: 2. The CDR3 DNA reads TGCGCCAGCAGTGAGTCGCACAGGGGGTACGAGCAGTACTTC. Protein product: CASSESHRGYEQYF.

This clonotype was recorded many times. The CDR3 region is CASSLPVSGTIPSGANVLTF. In DNA, the CDR3 is TGTGCCAGCAGCTTACCCGTCTCCGGGACGATCCCCTCTGGGGCCAACGTCCTGACTTTC. The V call is TRBV7-9, the J call TRBJ2-6; D assignment may be TRBD1 or TRBD2 (5 bases each). The CDR3 sequence is 20 residues long. V gave up 2 bases and J gave up 0 bases, with 20 bases separating them. CDR1 and CDR2 (germline): SEHNR, FQNEAQ (reference sequence).

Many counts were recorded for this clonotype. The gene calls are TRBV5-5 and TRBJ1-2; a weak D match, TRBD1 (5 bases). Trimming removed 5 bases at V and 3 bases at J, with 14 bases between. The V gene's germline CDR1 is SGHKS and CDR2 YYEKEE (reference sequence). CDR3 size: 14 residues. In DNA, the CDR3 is TGTGCCAGCAGTCTGGGCGGGGGGGACTATGGCTACACCTTC. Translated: CASSLGGGDYGYTF.